This T cell receptor (beta chain) appears in the sequencing data of a study of T cells in Graves' hyperthyroidism and ophthalmopathy. Across the whole study: Blood from the periphery was taken at initial diagnosis, before any treatment.

Looked up from germline, CDR1 is LNHDA and CDR2 is SQIVND (reference sequence). Unmatched junction bases numbered 4, after V lost 3 bases and J lost 1 base. CDR3 length: 15 residues. TCR beta CDR3 sequences were amplified from RNA transcripts. A first-round RT-PCR of the TCR CDR3 used the HTBI primer set. TCRdb re-called the multiplex PCR reads with MiXCR, one entry per CDR3 protein. Seen here are approximately 370,000 distinct CDR3 sequences, roughly 15% observed once, and the top ten hold 34%. The table lists this clonotype with a few counts. The TCR was taken from a woman in her thirties with Graves' hyperthyroidism that later progressed to Graves' ophthalmopathy. Sequencing input: blood. The V gene is TRBV19, the J gene TRBJ2-3; 7 bases are a match to TRBD2. Here the CDR3 reads CASSISRGGTDTQYF. DNA of the CDR3: TGTGCCAGTAGTATTAGTCGGGGGGGCACAGATACGCAGTATTTT.